This entry lists 26 T cell receptor beta chains sequenced from one sample in a study of T cells expressing NK-cell markers. TCRdb reprocessed the 5' RACE reads and stores each CDR3 protein as one record, lacking DNA. This repertoire comprises a few hundred thousand distinct CDR3 sequences; its ten largest clones make up around 5.3%. The sequenced sample was blood T cells: a sorted CD56 or NKG2C T cell subset, CD4+ or CD8+ T cells, or bulk PBMC T cells (not recorded which). Receptors originate from a man aged 18-69 years in good health.

The chain is built from TRBV21-1 and TRBJ1-2; TCRdb names TRBD1, which stays unverified in the absence of DNA. TRBV21-1 is a listed pseudogene. The CDR3 contains 15 residues. CDR3 sequence reads: CASKGDRPPDYGYTF.

The chain links TRBV20-1 to TRBJ1-1. The germline gives CDR1 DFQATT, CDR2 SNEGSKA (reference sequence). The CDR3 loop spans 13 amino acids. This CDR3 is CSASRNMGYEAFF.

The genes are TRBV20-1 and TRBJ1-1. The germline gives CDR1 DFQATT, CDR2 SNEGSKA (reference sequence). The CDR3 is 16 amino acids. CDR3 in amino acids: CSARDLTAGRGTEAFF.

The chain joins TRBV5-6 to TRBJ1-1; TCRdb lists TRBD1, though no DNA is available to test this call. CDR3 length equals 16 residues. In germline, CDR1 is SGHDT, CDR2 YYEEEE. CDR3: CASSFFDREMNTEAFF. Full variable domain (outside the CDR3, taken from reference TRBV5-6 and TRBJ1-1): DAGVTQSPTHLIKTRGQQVTLRCSPKSGHDTVSWYQQALGQGPQFIFQYYEEEERQRGNFPDRFSGHQFPNYSSELNVNALLLGDSALYLCASSFFDREMNTEAFFGQGTRLTVV.

This sequence joins TRBV18 and TRBJ2-2; TCRdb lists TRBD1, though no DNA is available to test this call. There are 14 residues in the CDR3. Per germline, CDR1 KGHSH and CDR2 LQKENI. The CDR3 reads CASSRLQGTGELFF.

The chain links TRBV23-1 to TRBJ2-7. TRBV23-1 is labeled an ORF, and its function is uncertain. This CDR3 has 13 residues. This chain's CDR3 is CASSRRLTYEQYF.

The chain joins TRBV20-1 to TRBJ2-2; TCRdb's assignment of TRBD1 cannot be checked, as there is no DNA. This CDR3 comprises 15 residues. The germline V gene has CDR1 DFQATT and CDR2 SNEGSKA (reference sequence). The CDR3 sequence: CSAPPQGAMTGELFF.

This CDR3 is CASSPIARLAGSSYNEQFF. This rearrangement joins TRBV3-1 to TRBJ2-1; TCRdb proposes TRBD2, but this gene call is untestable without DNA. Germline loops: CDR1 LGHDT, CDR2 YNNKEL (reference sequence). CDR3 length: 19 amino acids.

The chain joins TRBV23-1 to TRBJ2-2; TCRdb outputs TRBD1, but without DNA this stays unchecked. TRBV23-1 is an ORF, and what it does is uncertain. The CDR3 spans 17 residues. The CDR3 spells CASSQSWQGNTTGELFF.

The chain combines TRBV20-1 with TRBJ2-1; TCRdb outputs TRBD2, but without DNA this stays unchecked. The germline CDR1 and CDR2 sequences are DFQATT and SNEGSKA (reference sequence). This CDR3 spans 12 amino acids. The CDR3 spells CSARHSGGIPFF.

The chain joins TRBV19 to TRBJ1-2; TCRdb's D gene call, TRBD1, goes unchecked for lack of DNA. CDR3 size: 13 residues. The germline CDR1 and CDR2 sequences are LNHDA and SQIVND (reference sequence). The CDR3 loop reads CASGTGTAYGYTF.

The V gene is TRBV5-1, the J gene TRBJ1-2; the D call from TCRdb, TRBD1, cannot be confirmed without DNA. CDR3 length equals 14 residues. Germline CDR1 reads SGHRS; CDR2 reads YFSETQ. The CDR3 is CASSFGTGFSGYTF.

The gene calls are TRBV9 and TRBJ2-5; as DNA is missing, the TRBD2 call by TCRdb cannot be tested. Germline CDR1 SGDLS, CDR2 YYNGEE. The CDR3 consists of 19 residues. CDR3 residues: CASSPPRGSGGSEGETQYF.

This chain joins TRBV2 and TRBJ1-5; TCRdb calls TRBD1, which cannot be checked without DNA. Germline values: CDR1 SNHLY, CDR2 FYNNEI. The CDR3 has 13 residues. This chain's CDR3 is CASSQRQGTPQHF.

This chain connects TRBV5-5 to TRBJ2-1; TCRdb's D call, TRBD1, is unchecked because there is no DNA. This CDR3 comprises 16 residues. The germline CDR1 and CDR2 sequences are SGHKS and YYEKEE (reference sequence). The CDR3 sequence is CASSLGPGLVEYEQFF.

The chain is built from TRBV15 and TRBJ1-3. CDR3 length equals 15 residues. Germline lookup yields CDR1 LNHNV and CDR2 YYDKDF (reference sequence). The CDR3 sequence: CATSTQTHSGNTIYF.

The chain has TRBV7-2 and TRBJ2-2; TCRdb proposes TRBD1, but this gene call is untestable without DNA. Germline-derived CDR1 and CDR2 are SGHTA and FQGNSA. This CDR3 comprises 15 residues. CDR3 sequence: CASSSRGTNTGELFF.

The chain uses TRBV6-5 and TRBJ2-1; there is no DNA to check the TCRdb D call of TRBD2. Germline V lookup: CDR1 MNHEY, CDR2 SVGAGI. The CDR3 consists of 13 residues. The CDR3 sequence is CASSYSRNGPSFF.

CDR3 sequence reads: CASSLTSGGRERTQYF. This chain joins TRBV5-1 and TRBJ2-5; the D gene TCRdb calls, TRBD2, cannot be checked with no DNA. CDR1 is SGHRS and CDR2 is YFSETQ in the germline V gene. This CDR3 region has 16 residues.

V usage is TRBV10-3 and J usage is TRBJ2-5; TCRdb names TRBD2, which stays unverified in the absence of DNA. From germline, CDR1 is ENHRY and CDR2 SYGVKD. The CDR3 has 16 amino acids. CDR3 in amino acids: CAISSGPGRAQETQYF.

V gene TRBV4-1 combines with J gene TRBJ2-1. The CDR3 runs 14 residues. Germline CDR1 reads MGHRA; CDR2 reads YSYEKL. Here the CDR3 reads CASSPLGPRDEQFF.

The chain uses TRBV10-3 and TRBJ2-7; absent DNA, TCRdb's TRBD2 call cannot be checked. Germline values: CDR1 ENHRY, CDR2 SYGVKD. The CDR3 is 17 amino acids. This CDR3 is CAINPGTSGGSSYEQYF.

The chain combines TRBV5-6 with TRBJ1-5; TCRdb designates TRBD1, a call that cannot be tested without DNA. The CDR3 is 15 amino acids. Looked up from germline, CDR1 is SGHDT and CDR2 is YYEEEE. The CDR3 here is CASSLRDRGHQPQHF.

The chain employs TRBV12-5 and TRBJ1-4; TCRdb lists TRBD1, though no DNA is available to test this call. Germline CDR1 is LGHNT and CDR2 is FRNRAP. CDR3 length: 17 residues. This CDR3 reads CASGYLSGQGSSVELFF.

The chain links TRBV9 to TRBJ1-2. CDR1 is SGDLS, CDR2 YYNGEE, per germline. The CDR3 loop spans 14 amino acids. CDR3: CASSVVGSNYGYTF.

The rearrangement uses TRBV5-1 and TRBJ2-1; there is no DNA to check the TCRdb D call of TRBD1. The CDR3 contains 14 residues. CDR1 is SGHRS and CDR2 is YFSETQ in the germline V gene. The CDR3 loop is CASSRGHGGNEQFF.